This T cell receptor beta chain was observed in a study of blood T cell repertoires in COVID-19. Study summary: Acute and convalescent COVID-19 samples came from the United States, Italy and Spain.

Grouping used clinical history reported by participants in a survey and questionnaire. Donors of Cohort 3 who recovered were those that had two negative PCRs, clearance, or symptom resolution. The CDR3 contains 12 residues. Trimming shortened V by 11 bases and J by 1 base, and 6 bases separated the two germline ends. The germline gives CDR1 MDHEN, CDR2 SYDVKM. Per the study methods: Nucleated cell counts were estimated from reference gene primer amplification. Data came from immunoSEQ multiplex PCR; TCRdb stores just in-frame clones and leaves some out. V, J and clone size are taken as reported in that table, and D and trimming were inferred from the DNA itself. The data contain over 150,000 clones, approximately 84% of them singletons.

This TCR was sampled from a woman under 40 who had recovered from COVID-19. The V and J genes are TRBV28 and TRBJ2-6; D is uncertain. The sequencing input was PBMCs or T cells enriched from blood (not recorded which). CDR3 amino acids: CASQSGANVLTF. The CDR3 DNA sequence: TGTGCCTCTCAGTCTGGGGCCAACGTCCTGACTTTC.